This T cell receptor beta chain was captured by sequencing in a study of tissue T cells after allogeneic stem cell transplantation. This clone was observed a handful of times. Some clones are missing from TCRdb's copy, which holds only in-frame ones; the method was immunoSEQ multiplex PCR. The repertoire holds some 10,000 clones, with just over 65% as singletons. Unmatched junction bases numbered 4, after V lost 5 bases and J lost 0 bases. This CDR3 spans 16 amino acids. Germline assignment: CDR1 SGHTA and CDR2 FQGNSA. This chain connects TRBV7-2 to TRBJ2-1; 10 positions match TRBD2. The TCR was taken from a male donor aged 60 or over with lung cancer. The sequencing used tissue from the stomach, collected at autopsy. Written as DNA, the CDR3 is TGTGCCAGCAGCACATTAGCGGGGGGCTCCTACAATGAGCAGTTCTTC. It specifies CASSTLAGGSYNEQFF.